This TCR beta chain was observed in a study of naive and memory T cell subsets. About this clonotype: The antigen remains undetermined.

Trimming took 6 bases from V and 7 from J; bases not matched to a gene: 14. CDR3 length: 17 residues. The germline CDR1 and CDR2 sequences are LGHDT and YNNKEL (reference sequence). Overall study findings and caveats: In CD4 and CD8 cells, diversity dropped from naive through EMRA.

CD8 T cells were positively selected from what remained after CD4 positive selection. The beta constant-region primer was an equimolar mix of two oligonucleotides covering TRBC1 and TRBC2. The ligated cDNA underwent four PCR rounds using SP2 and nested alpha and beta constant-region primers. A 12-nucleotide UMI and the SP2 primer were added to the cDNA 3' end by oligonucleotide ligation. TCRdb fed the UMI-ligation and nested PCR reads into MiXCR, producing one record per CDR3 protein. This table holds 95,000 to 150,000 distinct CDR3 sequences, 30% to 45% found once. The sequencing input was central memory CD4+ T cells from blood. This chain uses TRBV3-1 with TRBJ2-7, with 14 bases aligning to TRBD2. The receptor's source is a human donor in good health. CDR3 protein: CASSRNPGLAGDWEQYF. In DNA, the CDR3 is TGTGCCAGCAGTCGCAATCCGGGACTAGCGGGAGATTGGGAGCAGTACTTC.